This T cell receptor beta chain was captured by sequencing in a study of cytomegalovirus exposure and HLA in healthy donors. Study-level information: The 90 to 150 validation repertoires were produced on the same platform as the 500 to 800 repertoires of the first cohort. This was reported in a later analysis. Findings and limits, study-wide: Reportedly, diagnosis of cytomegalovirus status by the classifier showed high specificity and sensitivity. Most observed TCR sequences were rare, whereas some public TCRs were detected in many donors.

This clone occurred once. Antigen specificity is unknown. TCRdb keeps only in-frame clones here, not all; method: immunoSEQ multiplex PCR. This sample has about 140,000 clones; 80% to 90% occur once, and the top ten carry 2.9%. CDR1 and CDR2 (germline): MNHEY, SMNVEV (reference sequence). J gave up 4 bases and V 5 bases, and 12 bases lay outside the gene matches. This CDR3 comprises 16 residues. The sequence was obtained from a man aged 18-30 years in good health and CMV-seronegative. The V call is TRBV27, the J call TRBJ2-7; 9 bases line up with TRBD1. The sequenced sample consisted of PBMCs. The CDR3 reads CASSLTGGTGLYEQYF. As DNA, the CDR3 is TGTGCCAGCAGTCTTACCGGCGGGACAGGGCTTTACGAGCAGTACTTC.